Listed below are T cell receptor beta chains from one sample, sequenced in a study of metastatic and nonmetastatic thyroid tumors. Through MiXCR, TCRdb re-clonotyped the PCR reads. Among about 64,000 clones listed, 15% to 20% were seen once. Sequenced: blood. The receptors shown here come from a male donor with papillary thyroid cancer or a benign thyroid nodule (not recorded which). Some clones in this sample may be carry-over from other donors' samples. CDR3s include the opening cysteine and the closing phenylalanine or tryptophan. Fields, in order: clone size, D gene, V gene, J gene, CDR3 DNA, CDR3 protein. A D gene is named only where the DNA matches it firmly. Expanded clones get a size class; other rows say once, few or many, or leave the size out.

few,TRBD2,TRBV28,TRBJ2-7,TGTACCAGTCAGACTAGCGGGGGATCTTACGAGCAGTACTTC,CTSQTSGGSYEQYF
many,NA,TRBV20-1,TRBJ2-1,TGCAGTGCCTCGCCGGCGGGTAGCTCCTACAATGAGCAGTTCTTC,CSASPAGSSYNEQFF
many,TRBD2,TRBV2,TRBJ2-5,TGTGCCAGCGCCCCTATTGCAGCGGGGGGGCAAGAGACCCAGTACTTC,CASAPIAAGGQETQYF
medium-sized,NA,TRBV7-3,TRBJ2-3,TGTGCCAGCAGCTTATCCGGGCCCACAGATACGCAGTATTTT,CASSLSGPTDTQYF
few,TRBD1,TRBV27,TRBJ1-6,TGTGCCAGCAGTTCAGGGACAGCCAATAATTCACCCATCCACTTT,CASSSGTANNSPIHF
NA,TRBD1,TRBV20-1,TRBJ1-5,TGCAGTGCTAGAGGGACAGGGGTCCTCAATCAGCCCCAGCATTTT,CSARGTGVLNQPQHF
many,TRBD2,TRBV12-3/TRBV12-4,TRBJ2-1,TGTGCCAGCAGCACCACTAGCGGGGGGCTCAATGAGCAGTTCTTC,CASSTTSGGLNEQFF
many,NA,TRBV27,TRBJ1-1,TGTGCCAGCAGTTTCGTGGGGGGGAACACTGAAGCTTTCTTT,CASSFVGGNTEAFF
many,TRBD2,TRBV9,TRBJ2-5,TGTGCCAGCAGCGGCTCCCCGGGACTAGCGGAATCCCAAGAGACCCAGTACTTC,CASSGSPGLAESQETQYF
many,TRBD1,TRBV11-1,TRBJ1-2,TGTGCCAGCAGCCTAGGCCCCAGGACAGGCTATGGCTACACCTTC,CASSLGPRTGYGYTF
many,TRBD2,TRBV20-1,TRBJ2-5,TGCAGTGCGGAGGTGCGGGAGGCCCCGGGAGGGGAGACCCAGTACTTC,CSAEVREAPGGETQYF
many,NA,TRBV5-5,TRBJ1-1,TGTGCCAGCAGCTTGGCTGCGGGGTCCACTGAAGCTTTCTTT,CASSLAAGSTEAFF
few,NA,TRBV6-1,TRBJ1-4,TGTGCCAGCAGCCACAAAACTTGGGGAGGGCATGAAAAACTGTTTTTT,CASSHKTWGGHEKLFF
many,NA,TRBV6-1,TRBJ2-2,TGTGCCAGCAGTGTGTCAGGGTTGAGGGACACCGGGGAGCTGTTTTTT,CASSVSGLRDTGELFF
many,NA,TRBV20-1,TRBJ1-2,TGCAGTGCTAGTCGCGGGATTAGGACAGAAATCTTTTTTGGCTACACCTTC,CSASRGIRTEIFFGYTF
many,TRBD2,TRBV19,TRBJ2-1,TGTGCCAGTAGTGAGACTAGCGGGGCGGCGGCCCAGTTCTTC,CASSETSGAAAQFF
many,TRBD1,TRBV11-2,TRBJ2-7,TGTGCCAGCAGCGGTGGTTTCGGGACAGGGTCCTACGAGCAGTACTTC,CASSGGFGTGSYEQYF
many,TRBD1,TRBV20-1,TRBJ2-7,TGCAGTGCTGACAGGGTGGAGTACGAGCAGTACTTC,CSADRVEYEQYF
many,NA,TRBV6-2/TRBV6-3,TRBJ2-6,TGTGCCACCTTCCGAGGGGCCAACGTCCTGACTTTC,CATFRGANVLTF
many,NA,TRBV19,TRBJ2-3,TGTGCCAGTAGGACGCAGGGGGATACGCAGTATTTT,CASRTQGDTQYF
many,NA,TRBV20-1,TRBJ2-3,TGCAGTGGAACGGGGCCTAGCACAGATACGCAGTATTTT,CSGTGPSTDTQYF
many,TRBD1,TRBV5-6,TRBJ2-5,TGTGCCAGCAGCCCGTGGACAGGGGAGGAGACCCAGTACTTC,CASSPWTGEETQYF
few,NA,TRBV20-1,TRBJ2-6,TGCAGTGCTCTGAACCGGGCTCGGAGGGGGGCCAACGTCATGACTTTC,CSALNRARRGANVMTF
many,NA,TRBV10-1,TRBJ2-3,TGCGCCAGCAGTGAAAACACTCCGGCAGATACGCAGTATTTT,CASSENTPADTQYF
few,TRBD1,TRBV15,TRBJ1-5,TGTGCCACCAGCAGAGGGGACAGGGGACATCAGCCCCAGCATTTT,CATSRGDRGHQPQHF
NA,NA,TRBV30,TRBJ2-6,TGTGCCTGGAGTTCGCGAGGGGCCAACGTCCTGACTTTC,CAWSSRGANVLTF
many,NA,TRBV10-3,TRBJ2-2,TGTGCCATCAGTGAGTCGACGGCCGGGGAGCTGTTTTTT,CAISESTAGELFF
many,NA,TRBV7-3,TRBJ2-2,TGTGCCAGCAGCTTTACGGGGGCTGGCGGGGAGCTGTTTTTT,CASSFTGAGGELFF
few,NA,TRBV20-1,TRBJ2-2,TGCAGTGCTAGAGGGCCGAACACCGGGGAGCTGTTTTTT,CSARGPNTGELFF